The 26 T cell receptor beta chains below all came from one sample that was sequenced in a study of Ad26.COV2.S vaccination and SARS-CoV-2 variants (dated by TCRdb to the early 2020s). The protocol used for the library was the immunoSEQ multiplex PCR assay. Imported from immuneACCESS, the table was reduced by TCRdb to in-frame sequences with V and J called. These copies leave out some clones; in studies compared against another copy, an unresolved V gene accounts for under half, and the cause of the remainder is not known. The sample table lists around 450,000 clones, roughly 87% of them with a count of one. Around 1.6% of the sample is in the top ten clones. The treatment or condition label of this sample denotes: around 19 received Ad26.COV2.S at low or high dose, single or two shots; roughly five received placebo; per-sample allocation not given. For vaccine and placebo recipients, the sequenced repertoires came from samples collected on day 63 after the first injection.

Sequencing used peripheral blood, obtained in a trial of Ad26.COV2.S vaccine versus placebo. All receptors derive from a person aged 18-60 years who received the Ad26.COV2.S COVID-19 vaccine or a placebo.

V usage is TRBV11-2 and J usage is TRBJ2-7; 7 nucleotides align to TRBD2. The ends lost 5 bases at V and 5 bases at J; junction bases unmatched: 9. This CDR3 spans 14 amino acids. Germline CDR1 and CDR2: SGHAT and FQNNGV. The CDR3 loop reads CASSPSGRPNEQYF. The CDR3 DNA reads TGTGCCAGCAGCCCTAGCGGTCGCCCGAACGAGCAGTACTTC.

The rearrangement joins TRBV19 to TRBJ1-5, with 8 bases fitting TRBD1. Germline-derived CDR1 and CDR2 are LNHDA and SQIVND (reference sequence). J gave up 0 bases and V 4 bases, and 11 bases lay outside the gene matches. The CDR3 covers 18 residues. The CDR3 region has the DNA TGTGCCAGTAGTACCGGACAGGGCTCGCGGCGTAGCAATCAGCCCCAGCATTTT. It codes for CASSTGQGSRRSNQPQHF.

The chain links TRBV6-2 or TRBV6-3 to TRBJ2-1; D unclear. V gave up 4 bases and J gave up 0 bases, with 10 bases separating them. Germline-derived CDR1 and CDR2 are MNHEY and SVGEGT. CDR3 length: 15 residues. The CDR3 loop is CASSLWSLSYNEQFF. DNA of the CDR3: TGTGCCAGCAGTTTATGGTCCCTCTCCTACAATGAGCAGTTCTTC.

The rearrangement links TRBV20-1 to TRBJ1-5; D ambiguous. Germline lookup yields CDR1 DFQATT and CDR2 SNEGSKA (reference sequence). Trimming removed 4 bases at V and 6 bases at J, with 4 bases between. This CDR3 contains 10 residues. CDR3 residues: CSAIGQPQHF. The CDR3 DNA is TGCAGTGCTATAGGTCAGCCCCAGCATTTT.

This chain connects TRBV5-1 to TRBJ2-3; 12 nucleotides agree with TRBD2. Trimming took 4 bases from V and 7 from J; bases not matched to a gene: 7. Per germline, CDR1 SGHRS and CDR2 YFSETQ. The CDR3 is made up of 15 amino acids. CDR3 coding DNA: TGCGCCAGCAGCCGACTAGCGGGAGATAGATATACGCAGTATTTT. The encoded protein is CASSRLAGDRYTQYF.

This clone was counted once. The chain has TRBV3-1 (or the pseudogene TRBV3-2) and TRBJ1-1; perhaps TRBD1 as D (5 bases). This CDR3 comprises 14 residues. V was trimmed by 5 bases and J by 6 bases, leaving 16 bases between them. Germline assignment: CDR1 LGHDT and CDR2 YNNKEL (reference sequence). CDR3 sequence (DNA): TGTGCCAGCAGCGCTCCGGGGAGGGACTCTGAAGCTTTCTTT. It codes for CASSAPGRDSEAFF.

Written as DNA, the CDR3 is TGTGCCAGCAGCTTTGGGACAGGGACCTACGAGCAGTACTTC. Its protein product is CASSFGTGTYEQYF. The chain is built from TRBV5-4 and TRBJ2-7; 9 bases match TRBD1. The germline gives CDR1 SGHNT, CDR2 YYREEE (reference sequence). The V segment lost 2 bases and the J segment 2 bases; nucleotides outside the gene matches: 2. CDR3 length: 14 residues.

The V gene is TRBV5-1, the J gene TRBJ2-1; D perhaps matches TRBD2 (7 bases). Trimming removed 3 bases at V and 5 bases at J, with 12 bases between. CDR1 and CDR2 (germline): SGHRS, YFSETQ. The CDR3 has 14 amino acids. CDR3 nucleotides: TGCGCCAGCAGCTGGGGGGCGGGAGACAATGAGCAGTTCTTC. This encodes CASSWGAGDNEQFF.

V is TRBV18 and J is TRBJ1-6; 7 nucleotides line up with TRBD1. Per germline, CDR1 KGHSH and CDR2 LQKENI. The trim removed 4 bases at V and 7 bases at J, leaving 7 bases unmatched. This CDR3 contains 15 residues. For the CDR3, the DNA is TGTGCCAGCTCACGACTAGACAGGGACAATTCACCCCTCCACTTT. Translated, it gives CASSRLDRDNSPLHF.

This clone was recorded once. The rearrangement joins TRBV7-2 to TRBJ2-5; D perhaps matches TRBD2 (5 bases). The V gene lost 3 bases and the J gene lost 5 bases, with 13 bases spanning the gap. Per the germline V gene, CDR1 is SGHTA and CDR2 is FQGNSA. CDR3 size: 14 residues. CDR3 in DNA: TGTGCCAGCAGCTTCCAAGCCTCGGGGGAGACCCAGTACTTC. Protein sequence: CASSFQASGETQYF.

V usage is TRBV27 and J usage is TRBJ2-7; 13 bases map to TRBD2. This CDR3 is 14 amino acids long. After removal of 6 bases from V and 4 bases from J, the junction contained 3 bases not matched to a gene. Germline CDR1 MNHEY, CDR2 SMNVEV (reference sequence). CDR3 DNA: TGTGCCAGCAGACAGACTAGCGGGAGGTACGAGCAGTACTTC. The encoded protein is CASRQTSGRYEQYF.

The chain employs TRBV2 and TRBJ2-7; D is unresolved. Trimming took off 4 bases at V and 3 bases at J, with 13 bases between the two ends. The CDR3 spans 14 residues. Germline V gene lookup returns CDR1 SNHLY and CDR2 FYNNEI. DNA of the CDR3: TGTGCCAGCAGTGGTTTGCGTCAGTACTACGAGCAGTACTTC. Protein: CASSGLRQYYEQYF.

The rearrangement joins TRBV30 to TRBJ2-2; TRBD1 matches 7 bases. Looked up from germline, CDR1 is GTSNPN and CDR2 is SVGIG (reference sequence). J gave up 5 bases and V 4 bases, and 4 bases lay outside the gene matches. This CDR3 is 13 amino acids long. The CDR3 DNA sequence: TGTGCCTGGAACACACAGGGGACCGGGGAGCTGTTTTTT. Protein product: CAWNTQGTGELFF.

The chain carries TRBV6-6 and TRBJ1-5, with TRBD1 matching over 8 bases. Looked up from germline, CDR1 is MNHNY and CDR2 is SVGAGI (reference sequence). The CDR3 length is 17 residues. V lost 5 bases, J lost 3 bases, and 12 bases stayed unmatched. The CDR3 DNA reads TGTGCCAGCAGTCAGTCCCCCAGGACAGGGTACAATCAGCCCCAGCATTTT. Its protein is CASSQSPRTGYNQPQHF.

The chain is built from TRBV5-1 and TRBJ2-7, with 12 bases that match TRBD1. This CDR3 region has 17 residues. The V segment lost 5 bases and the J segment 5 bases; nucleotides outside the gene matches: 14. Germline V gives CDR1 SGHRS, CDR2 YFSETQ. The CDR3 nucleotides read TGCGCCAGCAGATTATTTCCTGGGACAGGGGGCGGGAACGAGCAGTACTTC. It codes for CASRLFPGTGGGNEQYF.

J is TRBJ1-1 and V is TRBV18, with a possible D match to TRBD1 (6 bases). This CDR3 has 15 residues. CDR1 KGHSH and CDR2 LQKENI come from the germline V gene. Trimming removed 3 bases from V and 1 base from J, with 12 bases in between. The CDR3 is CASSPSRTENTEAFF. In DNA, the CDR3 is TGTGCCAGCTCACCTTCTCGGACAGAGAACACTGAAGCTTTCTTT.

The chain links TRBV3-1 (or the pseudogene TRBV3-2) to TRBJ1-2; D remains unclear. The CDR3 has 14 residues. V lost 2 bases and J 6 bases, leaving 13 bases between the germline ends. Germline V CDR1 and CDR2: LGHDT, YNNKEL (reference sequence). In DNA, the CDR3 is TGTGCCAGCAGCCAAAGTAGTGGAAGCGATGGCTACACCTTC. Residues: CASSQSSGSDGYTF.

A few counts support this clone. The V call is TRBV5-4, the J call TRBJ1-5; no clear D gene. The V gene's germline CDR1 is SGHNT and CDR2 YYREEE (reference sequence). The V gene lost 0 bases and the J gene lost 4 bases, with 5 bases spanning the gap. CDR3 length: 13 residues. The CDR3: CASSLDLNQPQHF. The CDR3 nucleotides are TGTGCCAGCAGCTTGGATTTGAATCAGCCCCAGCATTTT. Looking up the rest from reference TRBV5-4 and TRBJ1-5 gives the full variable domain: ETGVTQSPTHLIKTRGQQVTLRCSSQSGHNTVSWYQQALGQGPQFIFQYYREEENGRGNFPPRFSGLQFPNYSSELNVNALELDDSALYLCASSLDLNQPQHFGDGTRLSIL.

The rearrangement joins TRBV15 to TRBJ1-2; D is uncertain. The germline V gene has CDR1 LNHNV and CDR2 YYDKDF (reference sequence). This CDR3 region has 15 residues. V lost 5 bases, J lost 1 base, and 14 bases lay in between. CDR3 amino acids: CATSGRNSINYGYTF. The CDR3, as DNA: TGTGCCACCAGCGGAAGAAATAGTATTAACTATGGCTACACCTTC.

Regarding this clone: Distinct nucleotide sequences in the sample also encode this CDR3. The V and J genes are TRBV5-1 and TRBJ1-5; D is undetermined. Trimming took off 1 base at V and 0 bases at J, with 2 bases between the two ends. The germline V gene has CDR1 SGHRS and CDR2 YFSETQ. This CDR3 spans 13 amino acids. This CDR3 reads CASSLNSNQPQHF. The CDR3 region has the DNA TGCGCCAGCAGCTTGAATAGCAATCAGCCCCAGCATTTT.

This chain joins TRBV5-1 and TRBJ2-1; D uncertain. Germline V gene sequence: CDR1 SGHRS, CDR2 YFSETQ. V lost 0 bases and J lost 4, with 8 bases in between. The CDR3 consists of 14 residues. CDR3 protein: CASSLAASYNEQFF. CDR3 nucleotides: TGCGCCAGCAGCTTGGCGGCATCTTACAATGAGCAGTTCTTC.

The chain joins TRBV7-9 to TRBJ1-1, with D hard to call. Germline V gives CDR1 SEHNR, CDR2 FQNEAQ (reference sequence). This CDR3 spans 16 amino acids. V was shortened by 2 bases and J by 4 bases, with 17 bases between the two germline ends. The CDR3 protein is CASSLSPGKVGTEAFF. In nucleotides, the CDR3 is TGTGCCAGCAGCTTAAGTCCAGGAAAGGTAGGCACTGAAGCTTTCTTT.

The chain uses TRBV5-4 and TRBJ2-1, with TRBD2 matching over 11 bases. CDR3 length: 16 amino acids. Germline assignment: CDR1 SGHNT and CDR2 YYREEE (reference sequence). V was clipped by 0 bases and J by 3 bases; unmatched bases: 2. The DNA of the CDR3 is TGTGCCAGCAGCTTGGCTAGCGGGGGGTTCTACAATGAGCAGTTCTTC. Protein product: CASSLASGGFYNEQFF.

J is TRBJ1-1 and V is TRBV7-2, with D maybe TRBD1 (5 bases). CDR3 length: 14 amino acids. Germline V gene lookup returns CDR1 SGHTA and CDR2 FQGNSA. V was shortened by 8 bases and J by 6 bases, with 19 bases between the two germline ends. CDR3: CASRVGVGGAEAFF. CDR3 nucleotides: TGTGCCAGCCGGGTGGGGGTCGGAGGGGCTGAAGCTTTCTTT.

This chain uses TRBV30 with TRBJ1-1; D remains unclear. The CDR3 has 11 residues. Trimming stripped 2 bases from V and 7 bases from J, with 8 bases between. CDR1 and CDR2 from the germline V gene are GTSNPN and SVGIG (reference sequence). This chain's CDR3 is CAWSQDLEAFF. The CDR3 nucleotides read TGTGCCTGGAGTCAGGACCTTGAAGCTTTCTTT.

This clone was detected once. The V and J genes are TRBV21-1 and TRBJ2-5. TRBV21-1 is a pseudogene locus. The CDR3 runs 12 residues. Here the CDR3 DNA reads TGCTTAGGGGAGTGGGCCTGGGAGACCCAGTACTTC. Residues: CLGEWAWETQYF.